Listed below are T cell receptor beta chains from one sample, sequenced in a study of T cell changes during pregnancy in multiple sclerosis. Libraries were prepared by immunoSEQ multiplex PCR; TCRdb keeps only in-frame clonotypes and omits some of them. The sample shows about 47,000 clones, around 92% of them seen only once. The source material was peripheral blood, sampled after pregnancy. These receptors were collected from a female donor with multiple sclerosis, enrolled in a pregnancy study. CDR3s include the opening cysteine and the closing phenylalanine or tryptophan. D genes are given only for firm matches. Clone size appears in some rows only: once, few, many, or a class for an expanded clone.

>TRBJ1-2|.|TRBV19|.
TGTGCCAGTATGCTTGTGGGGAGGAATGGCTACACCTTC
CASMLVGRNGYTF
>TRBJ2-7|.|TRBV5-4|TRBD2
TGTGCCAGCAGCTTGGCGGGGGGGCCGGGGTACGAGCAGTACTTC
CASSLAGGPGYEQYF
>TRBJ2-7|once|TRBV6-6|.
TGTGCCAGCAGTTTGGGGGCAGGGCTCGAGCAGTACTTC
CASSLGAGLEQYF
>TRBJ1-1|once|TRBV6-5|.
TGTGCCAGCAGTCTACAGGGTTCGATGAACACTGAAGCTTTCTTT
CASSLQGSMNTEAFF
>TRBJ1-2|once|TRBV5-1|TRBD1
TGCGCCAGCAGCGTGGACAGGCCCCATAACTATGGCTACACCTTC
CASSVDRPHNYGYTF
>TRBJ1-2|.|TRBV11-2|TRBD1
TGTGCCAGCAGCTCAAGGACAGGGTTGGCCTATGGCTACACCTTC
CASSSRTGLAYGYTF
>TRBJ1-5|.|TRBV9|.
TGTGCCAGCAGCGTAGGGGGACTGTACAATCAGCCCCAGCATTTT
CASSVGGLYNQPQHF
>TRBJ1-3|.|TRBV18|.
TGTGCCAGCTCACCTACATCAGCTGGAAACACCATATATTTT
CASSPTSAGNTIYF
>TRBJ1-2|.|TRBV19|TRBD1
TGTGCCAGTAGTATACTGACAGGGATATATGGCTACACCTTC
CASSILTGIYGYTF
>TRBJ1-2|.|TRBV7-2|.
TGTGCCAGCAGCCCCAGACAGGCCCTATATGGCTACACCTTC
CASSPRQALYGYTF
>TRBJ1-2|once|TRBV30|.
TGTGCCTGGAGCCTGAGTACTAACTATGGCTACACCTTC
CAWSLSTNYGYTF
>TRBJ2-3|once|TRBV19|.
TGTGCCAGTACCCCACAGGCAATGACAGATACGCAGTATTTT
CASTPQAMTDTQYF
>TRBJ2-1|once|TRBV11-1|TRBD1
TGTGCCAGCAGCTTAGTTAGGACAGGCAATGAGCAGTTCTTC
CASSLVRTGNEQFF
>TRBJ2-3|.|TRBV4-2|TRBD2
TGTGCCAGCAGCCAAGAAAGGGCCTCACTAGCGGGGGATTTCACAGATACGCAGTATTTT
CASSQERASLAGDFTDTQYF
>TRBJ2-1|.|TRBV18|TRBD1
TGTGCCAGCTCCGGGACAGGGAATGAGCAGTTCTTC
CASSGTGNEQFF
>TRBJ2-7|few|TRBV4-2|.
TGTGCCAGCAGCCAAGAAAGACTTTACGAGCAGTACTTC
CASSQERLYEQYF
>TRBJ2-2|.|TRBV7-9|.
TGTGCCAGCAGCTTAGCGTTGCAGGGAAGGAACACCGGGGAGCTGTTTTTT
CASSLALQGRNTGELFF
>TRBJ1-1|.|TRBV30|.
TGTGCCTGGATTGGACAGATGAACACTGAAGCTTTCTTT
CAWIGQMNTEAFF
>TRBJ1-1|.|TRBV11-2|.
TGTGCCAGCAGCTTAGTAACAGGGGCTTTCTTT
CASSLVTGAFF
>TRBJ1-4|once|TRBV30|TRBD1
TGTGCCTGGAGGACGGCAGGGGGCGGTGAAAAACTGTTTTTT
CAWRTAGGGEKLFF
>TRBJ1-2|.|TRBV7-6|.
TGTGCCAGCAGCCCCATCGGGGGTCAGTATGGCTACACCTTC
CASSPIGGQYGYTF
>TRBJ1-4|.|TRBV2|.
TGTGCCAGCAGTAACCTACAGGGAGAAAAACTGTTTTTT
CASSNLQGEKLFF
>TRBJ1-5|.|TRBV5-4|.
TGTGCCAGCAGCTTGGGGGACACATACCCAGGGTCTGAGCAGCATTTT
CASSLGDTYPGSEQHF
>TRBJ1-2|.|TRBV19|TRBD1
TGTGCCAGTAGAGAGACAGGGAAATATGGCTACACCTTC
CASRETGKYGYTF
>TRBJ2-1|.|TRBV7-9|.
TGTGCCAGCAGCTTAGCGGGGAGCTCCTACAATGAGCAGTTCTTC
CASSLAGSSYNEQFF
>TRBJ1-3|once|TRBV27|.
TGTGCCAGCAGTTTGACGGGGGGTGGCTCTGGAAACACCATATATTTT
CASSLTGGGSGNTIYF
>TRBJ2-2|.|TRBV9|TRBD2
TGTGCCAGCAGCGGTACCGGGACTAGGGAGCTGTTTTTT
CASSGTGTRELFF
>TRBJ1-3|.|TRBV12-5|.
TGTGCTAGTGGTTTTTTCGGCAGGGAATCTGGAAACACCATATATTTT
CASGFFGRESGNTIYF
>TRBJ2-2|.|TRBV7-9|.
TGTGCCAGCAGCTTAGGACAGGCGGCCGGGGAGCTGTTTTTT
CASSLGQAAGELFF
>TRBJ1-6|.|TRBV5-4|.
TGTGCCAGCAGCTTGGGGGGGCAGATTAATTCACCCCTCCACTTT
CASSLGGQINSPLHF
>TRBJ2-7|.|TRBV27|TRBD1
TGTGCCAGCAGTAGGGGTGGGACAGGGAATCGCGAGCAGTACTTC
CASSRGGTGNREQYF
>TRBJ2-7|.|TRBV11-2|TRBD2
TGTGCCAGCAGCCCTCTCGGGGGGGTAACCTACGAGCAGTACTTC
CASSPLGGVTYEQYF
>TRBJ1-3|.|TRBV5-4|.
TGTGCCAGCAGCTCATTCCGGGACATACTCTCTGGAAACACCATATATTTT
CASSSFRDILSGNTIYF
>TRBJ1-5|.|TRBV9|TRBD1
TGTGCCAGCAGCGCAGGGGGCGCGGGCAATCAGCCCCAGCATTTT
CASSAGGAGNQPQHF
>TRBJ2-7|.|TRBV7-9|TRBD2
TGTGCCAGCAGTAAAACGGGGGGACCGTTATCCTACGAGCAGTACTTC
CASSKTGGPLSYEQYF
>TRBJ2-7|.|TRBV7-2|TRBD1
TGTGCCAGCAGCCCAGGGACAGGGATCAACTACGAGCAGTACTTC
CASSPGTGINYEQYF
>TRBJ1-2|.|TRBV5-8|TRBD1
TGTGCCGGCAGACTCCGGGACAGAAACTATGGCTACACCTTC
CAGRLRDRNYGYTF
>TRBJ2-5|.|TRBV9|.
TGTGCCAGCAGCGTAGAGGGGATTAGGGAGACCCAGTACTTC
CASSVEGIRETQYF
>TRBJ1-1|.|TRBV12-5|TRBD1
TGTGCTAGTGGTTTGGGACAGGGGATGACTGAAGCTTTCTTT
CASGLGQGMTEAFF
>TRBJ2-3|.|TRBV6-1|TRBD1
TGTGCCAGCAGTGCGGGACAGGCTACAGATACGCAGTATTTT
CASSAGQATDTQYF
>TRBJ2-3|once|TRBV5-1|TRBD1
TGCGCCAGCAGCTTAGGGACAGGGGGCGGGCTCACAGATACGCAGTATTTT
CASSLGTGGGLTDTQYF
>TRBJ1-2|.|TRBV6-4|TRBD1
TGTGCCAGCAGCCCCGGGACAGGGGCCGCTCGGTATATTGGCTACACCTTC
CASSPGTGAARYIGYTF
>TRBJ2-6|.|TRBV19|.
TGTGCCAGTAGCCTAGGCGGATCTGGGGCCAACGTCCTGACTTTC
CASSLGGSGANVLTF
>TRBJ2-2|.|TRBV6-4|.
TGTGCCAGCAGTGACTCGAGTACCGGGGAGCTGTTTTTT
CASSDSSTGELFF
>TRBJ1-1|.|TRBV25-1|TRBD1
TGTGCCAGCAGTGGTTCTCTCGGACAGGGATACGATGCTTTCTTT
CASSGSLGQGYDAFF
>TRBJ1-2|.|TRBV29-1|.
TGCAGCGTTGAACCGAGGGGGTGGGCTAACTATGGCTACACCTTC
CSVEPRGWANYGYTF
>TRBJ2-1|medium-sized|TRBV6-4|TRBD1
TGTGCCAGCAGCGCCGGGACAGAGGCCCCGCAGTTCTTC
CASSAGTEAPQFF
>TRBJ2-7|.|TRBV11-1|TRBD2
TGTGCCAGCAGCTCCAACTCCCGGACTAGCGGGAGCGAGCAGTACTTC
CASSSNSRTSGSEQYF
>TRBJ1-4|.|TRBV19|TRBD1
TGTGCCAGTAGTAGGGACAGGGGAAAACTGTTTTTT
CASSRDRGKLFF
>TRBJ2-7|.|TRBV7-2|.
TGTGCCAGCAGCTTAGTCGCAGCCTACGAGCAGTACTTC
CASSLVAAYEQYF
>TRBJ1-3|.|TRBV7-2|TRBD1
TGTGCCACAGTTAGGGGGCACTCTGGAAACACCATATATTTT
CATVRGHSGNTIYF
>TRBJ2-5|.|TRBV7-2|TRBD2
TGTGCCAGCAGCCCTACCCCCCGGGATAGCGGGGGGCATCGGACCCAGTACTTC
CASSPTPRDSGGHRTQYF
>TRBJ1-1|once|TRBV7-2|.
TGTGCCAGCAGCTTAGCGGCAACTAGGACTGAAGCTTTCTTT
CASSLAATRTEAFF